This TCR beta chain was sequenced during a study of shared clonotypes between healthy human individuals. Regarding this clone: As yet, its antigen is unknown.

V lost 8 bases and J lost 6; bases outside the gene matches: 10. CDR3 size: 13 residues. The germline CDR1 and CDR2 sequences are MNHEY and SMNVEV (reference sequence). Whole-study results and caveats: Of the naive CD4 clonotypes, roughly 5.2% were shared across a handful of donors.

Assay used: immunoSEQ multiplex PCR; TCRdb lists only in-frame clones, some missing. Of 150,000 to 200,000 clones in the sample, about 68% were seen once. This chain uses TRBV27 with TRBJ2-7; the match to TRBD1 covers 7 bases. The sequence was collected from a man aged 25 to 45 in good health. Material: memory CD4+ T cells sorted from blood. Subset of the sample: CD45RA-negative fraction. The CDR3 loop is CASRRDSQGEQYF. For the CDR3, the DNA is TGTGCCAGCCGACGGGACAGTCAGGGCGAGCAGTACTTC.